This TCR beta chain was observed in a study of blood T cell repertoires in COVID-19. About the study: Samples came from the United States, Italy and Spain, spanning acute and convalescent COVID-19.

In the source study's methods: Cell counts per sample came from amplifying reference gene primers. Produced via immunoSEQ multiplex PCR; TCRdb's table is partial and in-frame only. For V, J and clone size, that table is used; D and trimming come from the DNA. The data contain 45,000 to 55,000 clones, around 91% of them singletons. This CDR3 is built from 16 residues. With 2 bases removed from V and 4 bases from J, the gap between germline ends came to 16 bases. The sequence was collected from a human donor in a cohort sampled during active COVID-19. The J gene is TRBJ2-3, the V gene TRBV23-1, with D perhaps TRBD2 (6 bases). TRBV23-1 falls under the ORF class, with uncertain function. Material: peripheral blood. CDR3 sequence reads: CASSQEACGTPDTQYF. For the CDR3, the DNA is TGCGCCAGCAGTCAAGAGGCTTGCGGGACCCCAGATACGCAGTATTTT.